The rows below give T cell receptor beta chains drawn from one sample of a study of cytomegalovirus exposure and HLA in healthy donors. Using immunoSEQ multiplex PCR, the repertoire was profiled, and TCRdb retains in-frame clones only, with some absent. The data hold around 120,000 clones, with roughly three quarters observed a single time. The sequenced sample was PBMCs. The receptors come from a young man in good health and CMV-seronegative. Each CDR3 is given with its conserved first and last residue. A D gene is named only where the DNA matches it firmly. The size of a clone is reported for some rows only, either as once, few or many, or as a class for expanded clones.

>TRBJ2-7|once|TRBV27|TRBD2
CASSLAGDSYEQYF
TGTGCCAGCAGTCTAGCGGGAGACTCCTACGAGCAGTACTTC
>TRBJ2-1|-|TRBV7-9|TRBD2
CASSRGLAVSVSYNEQFF
TGTGCCAGCAGCCGTGGACTAGCGGTTTCCGTTTCCTACAATGAGCAGTTCTTC
>TRBJ2-3|-|TRBV30|TRBD2
CAWNGGGSPRRAGTDTQYF
TGTGCCTGGAACGGAGGCGGGAGTCCCCGACGGGCGGGCACAGATACGCAGTATTTT
>TRBJ1-1|-|TRBV15|-
CATSRPGFGPNTEAFF
TGTGCCACCAGCAGACCCGGTTTTGGTCCGAACACTGAAGCTTTCTTT
>TRBJ2-1|-|TRBV7-8|TRBD2
CASSSGLAFGNEQFF
TGTGCCAGCAGCTCCGGACTAGCTTTTGGCAATGAGCAGTTCTTC
>TRBJ2-1|-|TRBV18|TRBD2
CASSPTSGRNNEQFF
TGTGCCAGCTCACCAACTAGCGGGCGCAACAATGAGCAGTTCTTC
>TRBJ1-2|-|TRBV4-1|-
CASSPREGGGDGYTF
TGCGCCAGCAGCCCCCGAGAGGGGGGAGGGGACGGCTACACCTTC
>TRBJ1-1|-|TRBV7-9|TRBD1
CASSLSNRGGTEAFF
TGTGCCAGCAGCTTAAGTAACAGGGGTGGCACTGAAGCTTTCTTT
>TRBJ2-6|-|TRBV11-1|TRBD1
CASSFPRDRSISGANVLTF
TGTGCCAGCAGCTTTCCCCGGGACAGAAGTATCTCTGGGGCCAACGTCCTGACTTTC
>TRBJ2-7|once|TRBV7-9|-
CASSLRNRPNEQYF
TGTGCCAGCAGCTTAAGGAACAGGCCGAACGAGCAGTACTTC
>TRBJ1-3|once|TRBV29-1|-
CSVADSNSGNTIYF
TGCAGCGTTGCAGACAGTAACTCTGGAAACACCATATATTTT
>TRBJ1-2|once|TRBV5-4|TRBD1
CASSKPGGGGYTF
TGTGCCAGCAGCAAACCAGGGGGAGGTGGCTACACCTTC
>TRBJ2-3|-|TRBV4-3|TRBD1
CASSQDPVGTALTDTQYF
TGCGCCAGCAGCCAAGATCCGGTCGGGACAGCGCTAACAGATACGCAGTATTTT
>TRBJ1-4|-|TRBV5-1|-
CASSEYSGDGNEKLFF
TGCGCCAGCAGCGAATATTCAGGGGACGGTAATGAAAAACTGTTTTTT
>TRBJ1-1|few|TRBV28|TRBD1
CASLSTGKGTTEAFF
TGTGCCAGCCTTTCGACAGGGAAGGGCACCACTGAAGCTTTCTTT
>TRBJ1-5|-|TRBV15|TRBD1
CATSPDRGQPQHF
TGTGCCACCAGCCCAGACAGGGGACAGCCCCAGCATTTT
>TRBJ2-4|-|TRBV30|TRBD1
CAWSLQGAKNIQYF
TGTGCCTGGAGTCTACAGGGGGCCAAAAACATTCAGTACTTC
>TRBJ1-2|-|TRBV6-5|TRBD1
CASSTGQGNYGYTF
TGTGCCAGCAGTACGGGACAGGGGAACTATGGCTACACCTTC
>TRBJ2-5|-|TRBV18|-
CASSPQETQYF
TGTGCCAGCTCACCTCAGGAGACCCAGTACTTC
>TRBJ2-5|-|TRBV7-6|-
CASARFLGVGETQYF
TGTGCCAGCGCCCGTTTTCTGGGCGTTGGAGAGACCCAGTACTTC
>TRBJ2-5|-|TRBV2|-
CASTRPGVETQYF
TGTGCCAGCACGCGACCGGGAGTAGAGACCCAGTACTTC
>TRBJ2-7|-|TRBV5-1|TRBD2
CASSLSASGSAYEQYF
TGCGCCAGCAGCTTAAGTGCTAGCGGGAGTGCCTACGAGCAGTACTTC
>TRBJ1-4|-|TRBV6-5|TRBD1
CASSWDRGGEKLFF
TGTGCCAGCAGTTGGGACAGGGGAGGTGAAAAACTGTTTTTT
>TRBJ2-7|-|TRBV28|TRBD2
CASSLGGYEQYF
TGTGCCAGCAGCTTGGGGGGGTACGAGCAGTACTTC
>TRBJ1-3|-|TRBV19|-
CASSIIQGSGNTIYF
TGTGCCAGTAGTATAATACAGGGCTCTGGAAACACCATATATTTT
>TRBJ2-7|-|TRBV5-1|TRBD2
CASSLPLADPSYEQYF
TGCGCCAGCAGCTTGCCCCTAGCGGATCCATCCTACGAGCAGTACTTC
>TRBJ1-1|few|TRBV7-9|-
CASSLAQNTEAFF
TGTGCCAGCAGCTTAGCACAGAACACTGAAGCTTTCTTT
>TRBJ2-5|-|TRBV14|-
CASSQHKGLEVRTQYF
TGTGCCAGCAGCCAGCACAAGGGACTGGAAGTTCGGACCCAGTACTTC
>TRBJ1-1|-|TRBV29-1|-
CSVDGRVAEAFF
TGCAGCGTTGATGGGAGGGTTGCTGAAGCTTTCTTT
>TRBJ1-1|few|TRBV4-1|-
CASSHGASEAFF
TGCGCCAGCAGCCATGGAGCTTCTGAAGCTTTCTTT
>TRBJ1-1|once|TRBV18|TRBD1
CASSPSGQGATEAFF
TGTGCCAGCTCACCGTCCGGACAGGGTGCCACTGAAGCTTTCTTT
>TRBJ2-7|-|TRBV7-2|-
CASSLGRAPSGVHYEQYF
TGTGCCAGCAGCTTGGGCAGGGCCCCCTCGGGGGTGCACTACGAGCAGTACTTC
>TRBJ2-7|-|TRBV29-1|-
CSVTDTYEQYF
TGCAGCGTCACGGACACCTACGAGCAGTACTTC
>TRBJ1-1|-|TRBV28|TRBD1
CASRGQMNTEAFF
TGTGCCAGCAGGGGACAGATGAACACTGAAGCTTTCTTT
>TRBJ1-5|-|TRBV19|TRBD1
CASSKRTGPYSNQPQHF
TGTGCCAGTAGTAAGAGGACAGGCCCCTATAGCAATCAGCCCCAGCATTTT
>TRBJ1-6|-|TRBV2|-
CASSEEQKTPHF
TGTGCCAGCAGTGAGGAGCAGAAAACCCCCCACTTT
>TRBJ2-5|-|TRBV4-3|-
CASSQGRAETQYF
TGCGCCAGCAGCCAAGGCAGGGCAGAGACCCAGTACTTC
>TRBJ2-1|-|TRBV7-9|TRBD2
CASSLPEPGLAGSDEQFF
TGTGCCAGCAGCTTACCAGAACCGGGACTAGCGGGATCTGATGAGCAGTTCTTC
>TRBJ2-4|-|TRBV7-3|-
CASSLSGPQNIQYF
TGTGCCAGCAGCTTATCTGGGCCGCAAAACATTCAGTACTTC
>TRBJ1-1|-|TRBV18|TRBD1
CASSHSRTGGTEAFF
TGTGCCAGCTCACACTCACGGACAGGGGGCACTGAAGCTTTCTTT
>TRBJ2-1|-|TRBV7-3|TRBD2
CASSFPKGTSGSHRSSYNEQFF
TGTGCCAGCAGCTTCCCGAAGGGGACTAGCGGGAGCCACCGGAGCTCCTACAATGAGCAGTTCTTC
>TRBJ2-7|-|TRBV28|-
CASSLLVTLEGASSYEQYF
TGTGCCAGCAGTTTATTAGTCACTTTGGAGGGCGCCTCCTCCTACGAGCAGTACTTC
>TRBJ1-4|-|TRBV7-2|-
CASSLAVSGGEKLFF
TGTGCCAGCAGCTTGGCAGTCAGCGGCGGAGAAAAACTGTTTTTT
>TRBJ1-1|-|TRBV7-6|-
CASSFRARGGRNTEAFF
TGTGCCAGCAGCTTTAGGGCACGCGGTGGGAGGAACACTGAAGCTTTCTTT
>TRBJ1-5|-|TRBV6-1|TRBD1
CASSAYPGTVKSNQPQHF
TGTGCCAGCAGTGCTTATCCCGGGACAGTAAAGAGCAATCAGCCCCAGCATTTT
>TRBJ2-1|once|TRBV7-6|-
CASSLSRNRRWEQFF
TGTGCCAGCAGCTTAAGTAGAAATAGGAGGTGGGAGCAGTTCTTC
>TRBJ1-1|-|TRBV2|TRBD1
CASHRGPNTEAFF
TGTGCCAGCCACAGGGGGCCGAACACTGAAGCTTTCTTT
>TRBJ2-1|-|TRBV2|TRBD1
CASSGTGGIISFSYNEQFF
TGTGCCAGCAGTGGGACAGGGGGCATCATTTCTTTTAGCTACAATGAGCAGTTCTTC
>TRBJ2-3|-|TRBV23-1|-
CASSQSPLVPHNHDTQYF
TGCGCCAGCAGTCAATCCCCGCTAGTTCCCCATAACCACGATACGCAGTATTTT
>TRBJ2-1|-|TRBV4-2|TRBD2
CASSQGLAGGEQFF
TGTGCCAGCAGCCAGGGACTAGCGGGCGGTGAGCAGTTCTTC
>TRBJ2-3|-|TRBV4-2|TRBD2
CASSQAWGGTSTDTQYF
TGTGCCAGCAGCCAAGCTTGGGGGGGGACTAGCACAGATACGCAGTATTTT